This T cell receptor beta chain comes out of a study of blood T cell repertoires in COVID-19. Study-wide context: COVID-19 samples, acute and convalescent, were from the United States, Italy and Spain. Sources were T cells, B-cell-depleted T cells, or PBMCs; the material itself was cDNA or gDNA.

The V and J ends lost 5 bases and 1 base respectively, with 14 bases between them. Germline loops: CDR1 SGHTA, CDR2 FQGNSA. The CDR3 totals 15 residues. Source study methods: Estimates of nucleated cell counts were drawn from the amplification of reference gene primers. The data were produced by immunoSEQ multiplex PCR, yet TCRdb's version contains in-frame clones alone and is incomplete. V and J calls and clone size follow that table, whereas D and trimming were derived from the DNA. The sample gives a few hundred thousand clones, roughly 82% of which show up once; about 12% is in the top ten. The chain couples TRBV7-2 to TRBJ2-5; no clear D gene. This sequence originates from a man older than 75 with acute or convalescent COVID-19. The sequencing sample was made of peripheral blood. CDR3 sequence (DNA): TGTGCCAGCAGCCCGACCTCGGGTAGCCAAGAGACCCAGTACTTC. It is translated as CASSPTSGSQETQYF.